A selection of T cell receptor beta chains follows, all from one sample in a study of CD8+CD57+ T cells in acquired aplastic anemia. TCRdb itself ran the reads through MiXCR, one entry per CDR3 protein. The sample lists 200,000 to 250,000 distinct CDR3 sequences, over 60% seen once, with approximately 30% in the top ten. Sequencing used sorted CD4+, CD8+, or CD8+CD57+ T cells (not recorded which) from PBMCs. The source is a human donor in good health. CDR3s include the opening cysteine and the closing phenylalanine or tryptophan. Fields, in order: V gene, D gene, clone size, J gene, CDR3 protein, CDR3 DNA. A D gene is named only where the DNA matches it firmly. Size values are once, few and many counts, or a class for expanded clones, and some rows have none.

TRBV10-1	TRBD1	-	TRBJ2-7	CASSEPVRGQGRYEQYF	TGCGCCAGCAGTGAGCCGGTGAGGGGACAGGGGCGGTACGAGCAGTACTTC
TRBV6-5	TRBD1	many	TRBJ1-4	CASSNGQATNEKLFF	TGTGCCAGCAGCAATGGACAGGCAACTAATGAAAAACTGTTTTTT
TRBV7-2	TRBD2	many	TRBJ2-1	CASSLGSGPSSYNEQFF	TGTGCCAGCAGCCTAGGTAGCGGGCCTAGCTCCTACAATGAGCAGTTCTTC
TRBV6-4	-	-	TRBJ2-7	CATGEHSGASSYEQYF	TGTGCCACTGGCGAACACTCGGGAGCTAGCTCCTACGAGCAGTACTTC
TRBV27	-	-	TRBJ2-7	CASSLNLADPSYEQYF	TGTGCCAGCAGTTTAAATCTGGCAGACCCATCCTACGAGCAGTACTTC
TRBV4-1	TRBD1	-	TRBJ2-1	CASSRDKGTVPFF	TGCGCCAGCAGCCGAGATAAAGGGACAGTTCCGTTCTTC
TRBV7-8	-	many	TRBJ2-7	CASSLEGGTAHF	TGTGCCAGCAGCTTAGAGGGGGGGACTGCGCACTTC
TRBV15	-	-	TRBJ2-5	CATSRGGGAETQYF	TGTGCCACCAGCAGAGGGGGGGGGGCAGAGACCCAGTACTTC
TRBV27	-	-	TRBJ2-1	CASRPTPGHGQSF	TGTGCCAGCAGACCCACCCCGGGACATGGGCAGTCCTTC
TRBV10-3	TRBD1	many	TRBJ1-1	CASSTGDYTEAFF	TGTGCCTCTTCGACAGGGGACTACACTGAAGCTTTCTTT
TRBV20-1	-	few	TRBJ1-6	CSARVRTVNSPLHF	TGCAGTGCTAGGGTCAGGACAGTTAATTCACCCCTCCACTTT
TRBV7-2	-	-	TRBJ2-7	CASSLVRVKGYEQYF	TGTGCCAGCAGCTTAGTCAGGGTAAAAGGGTACGAGCAGTACTTC
TRBV5-1	TRBD1	-	TRBJ2-7	CASSLGGQENYEQYF	TGCGCCAGCAGCTTGGGGGGACAGGAGAACTACGAGCAGTACTTC
TRBV9	TRBD2	few	TRBJ2-7	CASSGAGGHYEQYF	TGTGCCAGCAGCGGAGCGGGAGGACACTACGAGCAGTACTTC
TRBV7-6	-	-	TRBJ1-3	CASSSRSPGNTIYF	TGTGCCAGCAGCTCCCGGTCCCCTGGAAACACCATATATTTT
TRBV7-8	-	-	TRBJ2-7	CASSLADLSYEQYF	TGTGCCAGCAGCTTAGCGGACCTATCCTACGAGCAGTACTTC
TRBV10-3	-	-	TRBJ1-4	CAISDLANEKLFF	TGTGCCATCAGTGATCTTGCAAATGAAAAACTGTTTTTT
TRBV13	-	-	TRBJ2-2	CASSPSGVRRELFF	TGTGCCAGCAGCCCATCAGGGGTAAGGAGGGAGCTGTTTTTT
TRBV10-3	-	-	TRBJ2-7	CAISDTGIYEQYF	TGTGCCATCAGTGACACAGGGATTTACGAGCAGTACTTC
TRBV4-1	TRBD2	few	TRBJ2-7	CASSRREPSSYEQYF	TGTGCCAGCAGCAGGCGGGAGCCCAGCTCCTACGAGCAGTACTTC
TRBV24-1	TRBD2	once	TRBJ2-5	CATTRGLLGGLEETQYF	TGTGCCACCACCCGAGGCCTCCTGGGGGGGTTGGAAGAGACCCAGTACTTC
TRBV6-5	-	-	TRBJ1-1	CASSFELGRAFF	TGTGCCAGCAGTTTCGAGTTAGGCCGAGCTTTCTTT
TRBV7-9	-	many	TRBJ2-1	CASSRTQKGNEQFF	TGTGCCAGCAGCCGGACTCAAAAGGGCAATGAGCAGTTCTTC
TRBV5-8	TRBD2	many	TRBJ2-3	CASSFSGAVSDTQYF	TGTGCCAGCAGCTTTAGCGGGGCCGTCTCAGATACGCAGTATTTT
TRBV10-3	TRBD2	-	TRBJ2-1	CAISEPGGGSYNEQFF	TGTGCCATCAGTGAGCCGGGAGGTGGATCCTACAATGAGCAGTTCTTC
TRBV10-1	-	-	TRBJ2-1	CASIQGRTWNEQFF	TGCGCCAGCATTCAGGGGCGTACTTGGAATGAGCAGTTCTTC
TRBV9	TRBD1	once	TRBJ1-1	CASSTGTGGMNTEAFF	TGTGCCAGCAGCACCGGGACAGGGGGTATGAACACTGAAGCTTTCTTT
TRBV7-9	-	-	TRBJ2-1	CASSLAGGHTNEQFF	TGTGCCAGCAGCTTAGCGGGGGGCCATACCAATGAGCAGTTCTTC
TRBV29-1	-	-	TRBJ2-5	CSVGTGGTNEKLFFGSGTQYF	-
TRBV12-3/TRBV12-4	-	-	TRBJ2-7	CASRTGSEQYF	TGTGCCAGCAGGACAGGTTCGGAGCAGTACTTC
TRBV5-1	-	-	TRBJ2-7	CASRTSGGKYYEQYF	TGCGCCAGCCGCACGAGTGGGGGGAAGTACTACGAGCAGTACTTC
TRBV7-9	TRBD1	-	TRBJ2-1	CASSKGAASWDEQFF	TGTGCCAGCAGCAAGGGGGCAGCGAGTTGGGATGAGCAGTTCTTC
TRBV25-1	-	-	TRBJ2-2	CASSDWTGTGELFF	TGTGCCAGCAGCGATTGGACGGGAACCGGGGAGCTGTTTTTT
TRBV2	-	few	TRBJ1-6	CASSGQRNSPLHF	TGTGCCAGTTCGGGCCAGAGAAATTCACCCCTCCACTTT
TRBV12-3/TRBV12-4	-	-	TRBJ1-3	CASIAGGTGNTIYF	TGTGCCAGCATTGCGGGGGGAACTGGAAACACCATATATTTT
TRBV7-6	TRBD2	few	TRBJ2-7	CASSPLAGVYEQYF	TGTGCCAGTAGTCCCTTGGCGGGAGTCTACGAGCAGTACTTC
TRBV5-5	TRBD1	-	TRBJ1-3	CASSRGRQGENTIYF	TGTGCCAGCAGCCGAGGAAGACAGGGGGAAAACACCATATATTTT
TRBV7-9	TRBD2	-	TRBJ2-7	CASSLLGLADYEQYF	TGTGCCAGCAGCTTATTGGGACTAGCGGACTACGAGCAGTACTTC
TRBV15	TRBD1	-	TRBJ1-2	CATSPQGQGLGYGYTF	TGTGCCACCAGCCCCCAGGGACAGGGACTGGGCTATGGCTACACCTTC
TRBV5-5	-	-	TRBJ2-7	CASSPSGTRYYEQYF	TGTGCCAGTAGTCCATCCGGGACACGCTACTACGAGCAGTACTTC
TRBV7-2	TRBD2	many	TRBJ2-7	CASSSSGGPLYEQYF	TGTGCCAGCAGCTCTAGCGGGGGGCCCCTCTACGAGCAGTACTTC
TRBV4-1	-	many	TRBJ2-2	CASSQGLGFSGELFF	TGCGCCAGCAGCCAAGGTCTGGGTTTCTCCGGGGAGCTGTTTTTT
TRBV20-1	-	many	TRBJ1-5	CSARDPQRFGQPQHF	TGCAGTGCTAGAGATCCACAGCGGTTCGGTCAGCCCCAGCATTTT
TRBV29-1	TRBD1	-	TRBJ2-2	CSVVKQGYTGELFF	TGCAGCGTCGTAAAACAGGGGTACACCGGGGAGCTGTTTTTT
TRBV29-1	-	once	TRBJ1-1	CSVEENRGDPTEAFF	TGCAGCGTTGAAGAAAACCGAGGGGATCCCACTGAAGCTTTCTTT
TRBV25-1	TRBD1	few	TRBJ2-7	CASSGDSSYEQYF	TGTGCCAGCAGTGGGGACAGCTCCTACGAGCAGTACTTC
TRBV29-1	TRBD2	-	TRBJ2-5	CSVVGTRGIETQYF	TGCAGCGTTGTGGGGACTAGAGGCATAGAGACCCAGTACTTC
TRBV20-1	TRBD2	-	TRBJ2-1	CSATSGGDYNEQFF	TGCAGTGCTACTAGCGGGGGTGACTACAATGAGCAGTTCTTC
TRBV25-1	-	-	TRBJ2-7	CASSSPDSSRPYEQYF	TGTGCCAGCAGTTCCCCCGACTCATCCCGACCCTACGAGCAGTACTTC
TRBV19	-	many	TRBJ1-1	CASSIAPDTEAFF	TGTGCCAGTAGTATAGCGCCGGATACTGAAGCTTTCTTT
TRBV10-2	-	-	TRBJ1-2	CATRLGEYGYTF	TGCGCCACCCGTCTAGGAGAGTATGGCTACACCTTC
TRBV14	-	once	TRBJ2-6	CASTPGSKRGANVLTF	TGTGCCAGCACTCCGGGATCAAAGCGGGGGGCCAACGTCCTGACTTTC
TRBV7-9	-	-	TRBJ1-1	CASSQLLGGTEAFF	TGTGCCAGCAGCCAGCTTTTAGGTGGGACTGAAGCTTTCTTT